The T cell receptor beta chain under discussion was sequenced for a study of tissue T cells after allogeneic stem cell transplantation. About this clone: The gene names given are mouse names. The CDR3 is cut off 1 residue early in the read; its end comes from the germline J gene.

Only in-frame clones appear in the TCRdb table, and some are missing; sequencing was by immunoSEQ multiplex PCR. This sample has 1,500 to 2,000 clones; nearly 50% occur once, and the top ten carry 30% to 35%. As to time point: mouse harvest day 14 after allogeneic transplant. Mouse grafts combined 10^7 T-cell-depleted bone marrow cells with 10^6 splenic CD5+ T cells. The CDR3 loop spans 13 amino acids. Trimming removed 0 bases at V and 5 bases at J, with 7 bases between. The V gene's germline CDR1 is KGHPV and CDR2 FQNQEV (reference sequence). The source material was spleen. The gene calls are TRBV26 and TRBJ1-1; D is perhaps TRBD1 (6 bases). The source of this sequence is a female BALB/c mouse given C57BL/6 T cells with graft-versus-host disease after an allogeneic hematopoietic cell transplant. CDR3 sequence: CASSLSDRTEVFF. The CDR3 DNA, read in part, is TGTGCCAGCAGTCTGTCGGACAGAACAGAAGTCTTC.